This entry is about one TCR beta chain. The antigen is not known. The V and J ends lost 6 bases and 5 bases respectively, with 14 bases between them. CDR1 is SGHNT, CDR2 YYREEE, per germline (reference sequence). The CDR3 loop spans 13 amino acids. All patients relapsed after autologous stem cell transplantation, and brentuximab vedotin exposure varied. Method: immunoSEQ multiplex PCR; TCRdb's copy keeps in-frame clones and lacks some. The table includes about 93,000 clones, roughly 76% detected once. The sample originates from a study of PD-1 blockade in classical Hodgkin lymphoma. General study results and limits: With CD4+ cells, TCR diversity rose significantly by C4D1, but not with CD8+ cells. Newly diagnosed patients had baseline TCR diversity that was reportedly lower than that of healthy donors. Factors driving the repertoire differences, possibly disease activity or prior therapy, remain undefined.

The sequencing here drew on peripheral blood mononuclear cells (PBMCs), taken before the second cycle of nivolumab. The TCR was taken from a human donor with classical Hodgkin lymphoma. V usage is TRBV5-4 and J usage is TRBJ1-2; possible D gene TRBD1, 5 bases. CDR3 sequence: CASTIYGAYGYTF. In DNA, the CDR3 is TGTGCCAGCACCATCTACGGGGCTTATGGCTACACCTTC.